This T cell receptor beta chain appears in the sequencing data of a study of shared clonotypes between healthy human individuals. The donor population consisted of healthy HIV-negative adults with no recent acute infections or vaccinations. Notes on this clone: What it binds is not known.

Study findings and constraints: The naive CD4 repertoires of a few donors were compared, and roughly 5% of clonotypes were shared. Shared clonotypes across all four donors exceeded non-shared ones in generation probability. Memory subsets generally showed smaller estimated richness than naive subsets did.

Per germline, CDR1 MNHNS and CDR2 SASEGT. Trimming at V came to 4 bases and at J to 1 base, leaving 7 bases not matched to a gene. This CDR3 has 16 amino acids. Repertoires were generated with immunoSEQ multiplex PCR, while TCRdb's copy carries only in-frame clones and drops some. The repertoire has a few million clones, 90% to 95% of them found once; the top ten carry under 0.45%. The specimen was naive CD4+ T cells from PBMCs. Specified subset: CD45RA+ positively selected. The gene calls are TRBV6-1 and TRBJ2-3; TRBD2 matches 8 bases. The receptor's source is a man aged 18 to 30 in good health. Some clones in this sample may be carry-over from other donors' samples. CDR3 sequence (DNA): TGTGCCAGCAGTGGGGTACTGACTAGCGGCACAGATACGCAGTATTTT. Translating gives CASSGVLTSGTDTQYF.